This T cell receptor beta chain was sequenced in a study of shared clonotypes between healthy human individuals. V lost 2 bases to trimming and J lost 3 bases, with 14 bases between them. The CDR3 is made up of 15 amino acids. Germline V gives CDR1 PRHDT, CDR2 FYEKMQ (reference sequence). Study observations and caveats: Clonotypes shared by all four sorted-subset donors had higher generation probabilities than non-shared clonotypes. The sampled material consisted only of blood, and tissue repertoires are likely to differ.

Profiling relied on immunoSEQ multiplex PCR, and the TCRdb table lists in-frame clones only, not all of them. This sample has 2 million to 3 million clones, with 93% found just once. On this clone: Its specificity is unknown.

This clonotype was obtained from a man aged 18-30 years in good health. Some clones in this sample may be carry-over from other donors' samples. The genes are TRBV13 and TRBJ2-7, with D possibly TRBD2 on 7 matching bases. Sequences were obtained from naive CD4+ T cells from PBMCs. The subset is: CD45RA+ positively selected. Written as DNA, the CDR3 is TGTGCCAGCAGCTTAAGGGGGAGGGGACGCTACGAGCAGTACTTC. Translation: CASSLRGRGRYEQYF.